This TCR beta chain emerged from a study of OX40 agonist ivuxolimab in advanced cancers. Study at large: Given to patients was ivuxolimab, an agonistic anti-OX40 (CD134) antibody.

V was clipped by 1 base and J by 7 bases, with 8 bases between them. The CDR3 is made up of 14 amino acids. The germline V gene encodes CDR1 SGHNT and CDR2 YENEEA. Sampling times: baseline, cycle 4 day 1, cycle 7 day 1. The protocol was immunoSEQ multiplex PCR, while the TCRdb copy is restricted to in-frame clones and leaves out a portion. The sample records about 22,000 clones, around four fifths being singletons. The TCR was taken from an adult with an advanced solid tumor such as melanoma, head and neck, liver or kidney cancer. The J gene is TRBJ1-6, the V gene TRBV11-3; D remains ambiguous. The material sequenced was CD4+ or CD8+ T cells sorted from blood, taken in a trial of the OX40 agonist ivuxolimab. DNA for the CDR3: TGTGCCAGCAGCTTAGGGACGGCCAATTCACCCCTCCACTTT. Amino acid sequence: CASSLGTANSPLHF.